This T cell receptor (beta chain) was documented in a study of T cell repertoires in cytomegalovirus infection. Study outcomes and limitations: Cumulated frequencies of public TCR beta families served to identify carriers of CMV plus the relevant HLA. HLA-C-restricted CMV-specific TCR beta clonotypes were dominant in the ex vivo response.

Regarding this clonotype: Its antigen is unknown.

TCRdb re-derived calls from the reads in MiXCR, one entry per CDR3 protein. The sample shows about 240,000 distinct CDR3 sequences, 12% of them seen only once. Germline loops: CDR1 SGHDN, CDR2 FVKESK. This CDR3 comprises 13 residues. Deletions cut 1 base from V and 7 bases from J, with 10 bases between. Sequences were obtained from PBMCs. The chain recombines TRBV14 with TRBJ1-2; D gene unclear. The receptor comes from a human donor in good health (CMV status not recorded). Some clones in this sample may be carry-over from other donors' samples. DNA of the CDR3: TGTGCCAGCAGCCAAGGGGCCGGACGTGGCTACACCTTC. Residues: CASSQGAGRGYTF. The whole variable domain, remainder taken from reference TRBV14 and TRBJ1-2, is EAGVTQFPSHSVIEKGQTVTLRCDPISGHDNLYWYRRVMGKEIKFLLHFVKESKQDESGMPNNRFLAERTGGTYSTLKVQPAELEDSGVYFCASSQGAGRGYTFGSGTRLTVV.